A selection of T cell receptor beta chains follows, all from one sample in a study of T cells in Graves' hyperthyroidism and ophthalmopathy. TCRdb called the multiplex PCR reads again in MiXCR, with one record for every CDR3 protein. The data show about 520,000 distinct CDR3 sequences, about 24% seen once. Sequencing used blood. The origin of the receptors is a woman in her twenties or thirties with Graves' ophthalmopathy. The CDR3 runs from the conserved cysteine through the conserved F or W. The order of the fields is J gene, CDR3 length, V gene, CDR3 protein.

J gene: TRBJ2-2; CDR3 length: 14; V gene: TRBV27; CDR3 protein: CASSLSPGAGELFF
J gene: TRBJ2-3; CDR3 length: 15; V gene: TRBV12-5; CDR3 protein: CASARTLTNTDTQYF
J gene: TRBJ2-6; CDR3 length: 18; V gene: TRBV11-2; CDR3 protein: CASSSVPDVSSGANVLTF
J gene: TRBJ1-5; CDR3 length: 16; V gene: TRBV11-2; CDR3 protein: CASSPSIQGAGQPQHF
J gene: TRBJ1-5; CDR3 length: 16; V gene: TRBV28; CDR3 protein: CASSLVAGGDNQPQHF
J gene: TRBJ1-2; CDR3 length: 12; V gene: TRBV6-5; CDR3 protein: CASSSPGGGYTF
J gene: TRBJ1-1; CDR3 length: 13; V gene: TRBV4-1; CDR3 protein: CASSQRQGAEAFF
J gene: TRBJ1-2; CDR3 length: 18; V gene: TRBV28; CDR3 protein: CASSLRSGTDYPGYGYTF
J gene: TRBJ1-2; CDR3 length: 14; V gene: TRBV27; CDR3 protein: CASSRTRANYGYTF
J gene: TRBJ2-5; CDR3 length: 15; V gene: TRBV12-3/TRBV12-4; CDR3 protein: CASSAWSSAGEAQYF
J gene: TRBJ1-1; CDR3 length: 13; V gene: TRBV13; CDR3 protein: CASSFWGRAEAFF
J gene: TRBJ2-5; CDR3 length: 16; V gene: TRBV2; CDR3 protein: CASSDLGRPNLETQYF
J gene: TRBJ1-1; CDR3 length: 16; V gene: TRBV7-8; CDR3 protein: CASSFNPKKGNTEAFF
J gene: TRBJ2-7; CDR3 length: 14; V gene: TRBV7-9; CDR3 protein: CASSLEERNYEQYF
J gene: TRBJ1-5; CDR3 length: 15; V gene: TRBV12-3/TRBV12-4; CDR3 protein: CASTPGGGYNQPQHF
J gene: TRBJ1-1; CDR3 length: 16; V gene: TRBV5-1; CDR3 protein: CASSAGQGIWNTEAFF
J gene: TRBJ2-4; CDR3 length: 13; V gene: TRBV9; CDR3 protein: CASSVGQGSSQYF
J gene: TRBJ1-5; CDR3 length: 15; V gene: TRBV5-6; CDR3 protein: CASSLAQFSNQPQHF
J gene: TRBJ1-2; CDR3 length: 14; V gene: TRBV9; CDR3 protein: CASSVAPANYGYTF
J gene: TRBJ2-7; CDR3 length: 16; V gene: TRBV19; CDR3 protein: CATYPSTTGRWNEQYF
J gene: TRBJ2-7; CDR3 length: 13; V gene: TRBV6-1; CDR3 protein: CASSGTLSYEQYF
J gene: TRBJ1-2; CDR3 length: 13; V gene: TRBV20-1; CDR3 protein: CSARDEFVYGYTF
J gene: TRBJ2-7; CDR3 length: 15; V gene: TRBV20-1; CDR3 protein: CSVSPVDRVAYEQYF
J gene: TRBJ2-5; CDR3 length: 15; V gene: TRBV11-2; CDR3 protein: CASSSRGVAGETQYF
J gene: TRBJ1-1; CDR3 length: 12; V gene: TRBV6-1; CDR3 protein: CASSSNRAEAFF
J gene: TRBJ2-7; CDR3 length: 15; V gene: TRBV9; CDR3 protein: CASSQGGGLRDEQYF
J gene: TRBJ1-2; CDR3 length: 14; V gene: TRBV12-5; CDR3 protein: CASGPRDGNHGYTF
J gene: TRBJ1-2; CDR3 length: 15; V gene: TRBV6-1; CDR3 protein: CASSEAGAGNYGYTF
J gene: TRBJ2-5; CDR3 length: 15; V gene: TRBV20-1; CDR3 protein: CSPAGQGDWQETQYF
J gene: TRBJ1-5; CDR3 length: 14; V gene: TRBV24-1; CDR3 protein: CATSFGFSNQPQHF
J gene: TRBJ1-2; CDR3 length: 14; V gene: TRBV12-5; CDR3 protein: CASGYRTGVGGYTF
J gene: TRBJ2-7; CDR3 length: 14; V gene: TRBV7-8; CDR3 protein: CASSPLGGVYEQYF
J gene: TRBJ2-7; CDR3 length: 12; V gene: TRBV20-1; CDR3 protein: CSGDRGFNEQYF
J gene: TRBJ1-6; CDR3 length: 15; V gene: TRBV3-1; CDR3 protein: CASSQSDLGHSPLHF
J gene: TRBJ1-1; CDR3 length: 16; V gene: TRBV3-1; CDR3 protein: CASSQVSRGRGTEAFF
J gene: TRBJ1-6; CDR3 length: 16; V gene: TRBV6-5; CDR3 protein: CASSYNGGIGNSPLHF
J gene: TRBJ2-7; CDR3 length: 15; V gene: TRBV29-1; CDR3 protein: CSVEEVGTGVYEQYF
J gene: TRBJ1-2; CDR3 length: 14; V gene: TRBV28; CDR3 protein: CASSSPGTGVGYTF
J gene: TRBJ2-7; CDR3 length: 13; V gene: TRBV12-5; CDR3 protein: CASGLAYEYEQYF
J gene: TRBJ2-7; CDR3 length: 14; V gene: TRBV20-1; CDR3 protein: CSARGPAVGREQYF
J gene: TRBJ2-7; CDR3 length: 15; V gene: TRBV11-2; CDR3 protein: CASSPGDNLPYEQYF
J gene: TRBJ1-2; CDR3 length: 12; V gene: TRBV2; CDR3 protein: CASSEAAYGYTF
J gene: TRBJ1-2; CDR3 length: 12; V gene: TRBV19; CDR3 protein: CASTEKSYGYTF
J gene: TRBJ2-7; CDR3 length: 16; V gene: TRBV10-3; CDR3 protein: CAISESTTSGRYEQYF
J gene: TRBJ2-3; CDR3 length: 15; V gene: TRBV19; CDR3 protein: CASSISGGGTDTQYF
J gene: TRBJ2-2; CDR3 length: 14; V gene: TRBV6-2/TRBV6-3; CDR3 protein: CASKTSGGSGELFF
J gene: TRBJ1-5; CDR3 length: 14; V gene: TRBV29-1; CDR3 protein: CSPKGGHKNQPQHF
J gene: TRBJ1-2; CDR3 length: 13; V gene: TRBV12-3/TRBV12-4; CDR3 protein: CASSYAETYGYTF
J gene: TRBJ2-6; CDR3 length: 17; V gene: TRBV2; CDR3 protein: CASSAGTFLSGANVLTF
J gene: TRBJ2-7; CDR3 length: 10; V gene: TRBV20-1; CDR3 protein: CSAHAYEQYF
J gene: TRBJ2-2; CDR3 length: 17; V gene: TRBV13; CDR3 protein: CAYSSSSGGLSVGELFF
J gene: TRBJ1-2; CDR3 length: 16; V gene: TRBV30; CDR3 protein: CAWSAYRQGANYGYTF